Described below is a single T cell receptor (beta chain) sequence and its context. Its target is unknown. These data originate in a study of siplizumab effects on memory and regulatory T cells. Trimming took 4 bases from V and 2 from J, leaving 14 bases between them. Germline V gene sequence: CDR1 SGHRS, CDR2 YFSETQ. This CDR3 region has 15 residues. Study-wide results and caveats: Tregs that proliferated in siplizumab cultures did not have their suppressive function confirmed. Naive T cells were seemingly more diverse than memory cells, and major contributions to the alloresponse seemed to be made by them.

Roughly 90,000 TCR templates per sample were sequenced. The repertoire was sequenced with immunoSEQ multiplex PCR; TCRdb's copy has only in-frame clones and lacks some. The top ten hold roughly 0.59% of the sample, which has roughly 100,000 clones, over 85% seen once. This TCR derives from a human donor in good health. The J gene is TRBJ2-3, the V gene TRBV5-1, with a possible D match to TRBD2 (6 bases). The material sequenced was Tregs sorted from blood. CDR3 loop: CASSPMGLDTDTQYF. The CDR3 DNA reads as TGCGCCAGCAGCCCTATGGGACTCGACACAGATACGCAGTATTTT.